The subject of this entry is one TCR beta chain. What this receptor recognizes is not known. No base quality values were provided; no much bigger clone lies one nucleotide off. TCRbeta CDR3 regions were amplified from genomic DNA by means of the immunoSEQ Assay, a bias-controlled multiplex PCR. Per the original workflow: Nucleated cell counts per sample were estimated from amplification of reference gene primers within the assay. Sequence reads were collapsed and filtered to measure the absolute abundance of every unique TCRbeta CDR3 rearrangement. For each sample, productive Simpson clonality was calculated by taking the square root of Simpson's diversity index across productive rearrangements. Entries here come from immuneACCESS through TCRdb and include only in-frame sequences with V and J called. Some clones fail to appear in such tables; in the studies checked, an unresolved V gene covers under half of the shortfall, and the cause of the remainder is unknown. V and J calls and clone size are given by that table; D and trimming were obtained from the DNA. This sample holds a few hundred thousand clones; roughly 87% were observed only once. The ten largest clones represent 2.5% to 3.5% of the sample.

Reading the germline V gene gives CDR1 SGHVS and CDR2 FNYEAQ. The CDR3 has 15 amino acids, counting the end cysteine and phenylalanine. Only the CDR3 DNA stays, 45 bases, in frame from base 1. Germline trimming: 1 base from V, 7 bases from J; junction bases outside gene matches: 2. The sample is drawn from a study of blood T cell repertoires in COVID-19 (dated by TCRdb to the early 2020s). With regard to the full study: Samples from collaborators originated in the United States, Italy and Spain and spanned both the acute and convalescent phases of COVID-19. The prospective study material was composed of cDNA or gDNA derived from T cells, B-cell-depleted T cells, or PBMCs. The dataset comprised deeply sampled blood TCRbeta repertoires from subjects exposed to, actively infected with, or recovered from COVID-19. The repertoires were released in a freely available public database meant as a resource for research on the immune response to SARS-CoV-2. The samples were drawn from the first 160 participants of the ongoing ImmuneRACE study and from some 1,300 subjects provided by 6 global collaborators. Nearly every sample came with metadata listing a de-identified subject ID, COVID-19 status, age in years and sex. Where available, HLA class I and class II types were taken from metadata supplied by the sample provider and were not determined by assay-based typing. Beyond this particular receptor, the publication reports: Clinical and demographic metadata were provided uncurated, with the amount varying by source and participant.

Enrolling through a virtual design, the prospective study's participants ranged in age from roughly 18 to 95 years and lived across roughly 24 United States geographic areas. In the prospective study, participants were assigned to cohorts based on the clinical history participants reported in a screening survey and a study questionnaire. Recovered participants in ImmuneRACE Cohort 3 were defined by two consecutive negative NP/OP PCR tests, clearance by a healthcare professional, or resolution of symptoms. Mobile phlebotomists in the prospective study collected whole blood, serum and a nasopharyngeal or oropharyngeal swab from every participant. Additional blood draws and questionnaires over an approximately two-month period could optionally be provided by prospective study participants. Prospective study blood samples were shipped either frozen or at room temperature before DNA extraction.

This sequence was found in a woman aged 25 to 39 who had recovered from COVID-19. Material for sequencing was PBMCs or T cells enriched from blood (not recorded which). Recombination joined TRBV7-6 with TRBJ2-2, with 11 middle bases fitting TRBD1. The CDR3 reads as follows: CASSLGTGGIGELFF. The bases are TGTGCCAGCAGCTTAGGGACAGGGGGCATCGGGGAGCTGTTTTTT.